This T cell receptor beta chain appears in the sequencing data of a study of cytomegalovirus exposure and HLA in healthy donors. Notes on the study in general: Segments of the TCR beta V type were, in most cases, productive about 90% or about 30% of the time in an earlier analysis.

The CDR3 is made up of 15 amino acids. Trimming stripped 4 bases from V and 3 bases from J, with 16 bases between. The germline gives CDR1 SGHTS, CDR2 YDEGEE. With regard to this clone: Its antigen is currently unknown.

The PCR used 60 Vbeta and 13 Jbeta primers. Here immunoSEQ multiplex PCR was the method, and the copy in TCRdb shows in-frame clones only, minus some. The sample contains 120,000 or so clones, around 80% of which appear only once. Specimen: PBMCs. The gene calls are TRBV5-8 and TRBJ1-1, with D unresolved. The sequence came from a man aged 50 or older in good health and CMV-seronegative. CDR3 sequence: CASSPTGVSDTEAFF. In DNA form, the CDR3 reads TGTGCCAGCAGCCCCACCGGGGTGTCGGACACTGAAGCTTTCTTT.